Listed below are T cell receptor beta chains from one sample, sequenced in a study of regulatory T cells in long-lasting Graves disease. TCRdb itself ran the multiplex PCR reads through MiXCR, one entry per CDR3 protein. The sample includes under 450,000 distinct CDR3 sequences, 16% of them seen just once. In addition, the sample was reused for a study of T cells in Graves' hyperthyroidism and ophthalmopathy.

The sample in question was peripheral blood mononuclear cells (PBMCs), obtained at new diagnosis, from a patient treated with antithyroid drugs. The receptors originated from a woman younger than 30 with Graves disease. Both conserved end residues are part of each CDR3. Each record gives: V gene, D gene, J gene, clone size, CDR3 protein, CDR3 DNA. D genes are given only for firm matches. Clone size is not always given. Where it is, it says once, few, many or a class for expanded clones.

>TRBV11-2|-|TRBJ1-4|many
CASSLELTTVEKLFF
TGTGCCAGCAGCTTGGAACTCACAACTGTTGAAAAACTGTTTTTT
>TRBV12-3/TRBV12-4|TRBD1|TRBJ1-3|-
CASGQGNSGNTIYF
TGTGCCAGCGGACAGGGCAACTCTGGAAACACCATATATTTT
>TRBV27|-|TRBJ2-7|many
CASSYGPRYEQYF
TGTGCCAGCAGTTATGGGCCACGCTACGAGCAGTACTTC
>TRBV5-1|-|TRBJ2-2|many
CASSLEFANTGELFF
TGCGCCAGCAGCTTGGAATTTGCGAACACCGGGGAGCTGTTTTTT
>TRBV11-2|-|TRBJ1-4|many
CASSPVGEKLFF
TGTGCCAGCAGCCCAGTAGGTGAAAAACTGTTTTTT
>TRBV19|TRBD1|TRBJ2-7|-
CASAGQDSYEQYF
TGTGCCAGTGCTGGACAGGACTCCTACGAGCAGTACTTC
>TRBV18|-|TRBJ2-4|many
CASSQGAGRNIQYF
TGTGCCAGCTCCCAAGGGGCGGGAAGAAACATTCAGTACTTC
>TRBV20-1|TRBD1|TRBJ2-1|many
CSAPIDRGGNEQFF
TGCAGTGCTCCCATCGACAGGGGCGGAAATGAGCAGTTCTTC
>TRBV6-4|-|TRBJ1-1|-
CASRLAANTEAFF
TGTGCCAGCAGACTGGCAGCGAACACTGAAGCTTTCTTT
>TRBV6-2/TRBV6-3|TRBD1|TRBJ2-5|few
CASSTGALETQYF
TGTGCCAGCAGTACAGGGGCCTTGGAGACCCAGTACTTC
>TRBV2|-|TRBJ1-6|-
CASGTPGSPLHF
TGTGCCAGCGGAACCCCGGGCTCACCCCTCCACTTT
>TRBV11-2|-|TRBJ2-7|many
CASSLVVGHSYEQYF
TGTGCCAGCAGCTTAGTAGTAGGACACAGCTACGAGCAGTACTTC
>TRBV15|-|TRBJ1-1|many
CATRGVRRDTEAFF
TGTGCCACCAGAGGGGTTCGAAGAGACACTGAAGCTTTCTTT
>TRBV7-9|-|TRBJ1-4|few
CASSLAQGGNEKLFF
TGTGCCAGCAGCTTAGCACAGGGAGGAAATGAAAAACTGTTTTTT
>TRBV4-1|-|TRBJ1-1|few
CASSQIGDTEAFF
TGCGCCAGCAGCCAAATAGGGGACACTGAAGCTTTCTTT
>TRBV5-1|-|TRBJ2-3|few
CASSLASLFSRSTDTQYF
TGCGCCAGCAGCTTGGCCTCCTTATTTTCGAGAAGCACAGATACGCAGTATTTT
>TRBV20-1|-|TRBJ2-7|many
CSARGPYSREYEQYF
TGCAGTGCTAGAGGCCCTTATTCGAGGGAGTACGAGCAGTACTTC
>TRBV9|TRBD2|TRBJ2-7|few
CASSAGLAEDSEQYF
TGTGCCAGCAGCGCCGGACTAGCGGAAGATTCCGAGCAGTACTTC